This entry is about one TCR beta chain. As yet, its antigen is unknown. The TCRbeta library was prepared with unique molecular identifiers. TCRdb re-called the PCR reads through MiXCR, storing one row per CDR3 protein. This sample has around 490,000 distinct CDR3 sequences; over 9.5% occur once, and the top ten carry around 15%. The CDR3 covers 13 residues. Germline values: CDR1 SGHTA, CDR2 FQGNSA. V shed 1 base and J shed 3 bases, with 7 bases lying between them. This entry is derived from a study of T-cell reconstitution after alpha-beta-depleted transplantation in children. Findings and limits, study-wide: Recipient T cells and thymic progenitors that survived were the source of the high TCRbeta diversity seen at day 60 in some patients. Reportedly, alpha-beta T cells present about two months post-transplant originated from several hundred expanded clones of graft origin. At the one-year point after transplant, T-cell counts and TCRbeta diversity were found to come mostly from T cells that had been newly produced.

This TCR came from a female patient between 2 and 15 years old who had a stem cell transplant for aplastic anemia, so the T cells may come from the graft donor. The gene calls are TRBV7-2 and TRBJ2-7; no definite D call. Sample: PBMCs, mostly from graft donor cells, taken 180 days after TCRalphabeta/CD19-depleted stem cell transplant. The CDR3 here is CASSLGHSYEQYV. The CDR3 bases are TGTGCCAGCAGCTTAGGGCACAGCTACGAGCAGTACGTC.